The rows below give T cell receptor beta chains drawn from one sample of a study of OX40 agonist ivuxolimab in advanced cancers. Sequenced by immunoSEQ multiplex PCR; TCRdb stores in-frame clones only, minus some. Seen here are 60,000 to 65,000 clones, approximately 90% observed once, and the top ten hold roughly 13%. The sample here was CD4+ or CD8+ T cells sorted from blood, taken in a trial of the OX40 agonist ivuxolimab. These receptors came from an adult with an advanced solid tumor such as melanoma, head and neck, liver or kidney cancer. The CDR3 runs from the conserved cysteine through the conserved F or W. The order of the fields is D gene, clone size, J gene, V gene, CDR3 DNA, CDR3 protein. D genes are given only for firm matches. The size of a clone is reported for some rows only, either as once, few or many, or as a class for expanded clones.

- - TRBJ2-2 TRBV7-9 TGTGCCAGCAGCTTCGTCCCCGGGGAGCTGTTTTTT CASSFVPGELFF
TRBD2 - TRBJ2-3 TRBV5-1 TGCGCCAGCAGCTTCGTCCTAGCGGGCCTTTCAGATACGCAGTATTTT CASSFVLAGLSDTQYF
TRBD2 - TRBJ2-2 TRBV6-1 TGTGCCAGCAGTGACGGGAGGAATAACACCGGGGAGCTGTTTTTT CASSDGRNNTGELFF
TRBD1 - TRBJ2-7 TRBV27 TGTGCCAGCAGCCTGGCCGGGACAGGGGGCTACGAGCAGTACTTC CASSLAGTGGYEQYF
- - TRBJ2-1 TRBV7-7 TGTGCCAGCAGCTTAGCGGATGTGGGTACCTACAATGAGCAGTTCTTC CASSLADVGTYNEQFF
- - TRBJ1-5 TRBV27 TGTGCCAGCAGTTTAGGGTGGGGGAATCAGCCCCAGCATTTT CASSLGWGNQPQHF
TRBD2 - TRBJ2-2 TRBV11-2 TGTGCCAGCAGCTTAGGGGTAGCGGGAGTTCGAGTTTCCGGGGAGCTGTTTTTT CASSLGVAGVRVSGELFF
- - TRBJ2-2 TRBV14 TGTGCCAGCAGTCCAATCCACACCGGGGAGCTGTTTTTT CASSPIHTGELFF
- - TRBJ2-1 TRBV27 TGTGCCAGCAGTTTACTCGGAGGGGCCTCCTACAATGAGCAGTTCTTC CASSLLGGASYNEQFF
TRBD2 few TRBJ2-1 TRBV25-1 TGTGCCAGCAGTGAACACACCGGGACTAGCGGGACCTACAATGAGCAGTTCTTC CASSEHTGTSGTYNEQFF
TRBD2 - TRBJ2-5 TRBV13 TGTGCCAGCAGCAAACGGACTAGCGGGAGGGAGGAGACCCAGTACTTC CASSKRTSGREETQYF
TRBD2 - TRBJ2-1 TRBV5-1 TGCGCCAGCAGCTGGGGGACTAGCGGCAATGAGCAGTTCTTC CASSWGTSGNEQFF
TRBD1 - TRBJ2-7 TRBV5-6 TGTGCCAGCAGCTCCACCGGGACAGGGGAGATTGACGAGCAGTACTTC CASSSTGTGEIDEQYF
TRBD1 - TRBJ1-2 TRBV11-2 TGTGCCAGCAGCCGATTCACAGGGGGCGCCGATAGTGGCTACACCTTC CASSRFTGGADSGYTF
- - TRBJ1-1 TRBV10-2 TGCGCCAGCACTTTAGGGAAGTTATACACTGAAGCTTTCTTT CASTLGKLYTEAFF
TRBD2 - TRBJ2-3 TRBV10-1 TGCGCCAGCAGTGAAACTAGCGGGAGTGGTCGCACAGATACGCAGTATTTT CASSETSGSGRTDTQYF
- - TRBJ2-3 TRBV10-3 TGTGCCATCAGTGAGTCCTTCGGAAGCACAGATACGCAGTATTTT CAISESFGSTDTQYF